These 26 T cell receptor beta chains originate from one sample sequenced in a study of CD8+CD57+ T cells in acquired aplastic anemia. Only patients with CD8+CD57+ cell expansion on flow cytometry were chosen for sequencing. Investigators profiled TCR beta VDJ and CDR3 from genomic DNA template. TCRdb reprocessed the reads with MiXCR, giving one entry per CDR3 protein. Found here are under 500,000 distinct CDR3 sequences, around 32% of them singletons; the top ten hold 0.75% to 0.95%. Sequencing was done on a sample of sorted CD4+, CD8+, or CD8+CD57+ T cells (not recorded which) from PBMCs. These receptors all come from a human donor with aplastic anemia.

This clonotype was observed a handful of times. The V call is TRBV10-3, the J call TRBJ2-2; TRBD1 aligns across 10 bases. Germline loops: CDR1 ENHRY, CDR2 SYGVKD. Trimming took 10 bases from V and 6 from J; bases not matched to a gene: 11. This CDR3 is 15 amino acids long. Here the CDR3 DNA reads TGTGCCAGCTCGCCGGGACAGGGGTTCGCCGGGGAGCTGTTTTTT. Amino acid sequence: CASSPGQGFAGELFF.

This clonotype was seen repeatedly, ten times or more. This chain joins TRBV9 and TRBJ1-6; D perhaps matches TRBD1 (5 bases). V was pared by 5 bases and J by 10 bases, with 13 bases between. Looked up from germline, CDR1 is SGDLS and CDR2 is YYNGEE. This CDR3 has 13 residues. The CDR3 here is CASRKGSQSPLHF. CDR3 nucleotides: TGTGCCAGCAGGAAGGGGAGTCAATCACCCCTCCACTTT.

The rearrangement uses TRBV7-8 and TRBJ2-1, with D tentatively TRBD2 (6 bases). Trimming shortened V by 0 bases and J by 2 bases, and 11 bases separated the two germline ends. The germline V gene encodes CDR1 SGHVS and CDR2 FQNEAQ. This CDR3 region has 16 residues. CDR3 region: CASSLAGGSTYNEQFF. The CDR3 nucleotides are TGTGCCAGCAGCTTAGCGGGGGGTTCGACCTACAATGAGCAGTTCTTC.

The chain joins TRBV7-2 to TRBJ1-3; D ambiguous. V lost 1 base and J lost 0, with 10 bases in between. CDR3 length equals 16 residues. CDR1 and CDR2 (germline): SGHTA, FQGNSA. CDR3 residues: CASSLGKPSSGNTIYF. The CDR3 bases are TGTGCCAGCAGCTTAGGGAAGCCTAGCTCTGGAAACACCATATATTTT.

This chain connects TRBV5-1 to TRBJ2-2; 9 bases align to TRBD1. CDR1 is SGHRS and CDR2 is YFSETQ in the germline V gene. J gave up 5 bases and V 3 bases, and 8 bases lay outside the gene matches. The CDR3 consists of 16 residues. The CDR3 loop is CASSSSGTGRTGELFF. The CDR3 DNA follows: TGCGCCAGCAGCTCTTCCGGGACAGGGCGTACCGGGGAGCTGTTTTTT.

This clonotype has a count of ten or more. The chain links TRBV20-1 to TRBJ1-2, with D possibly being TRBD1 (6 bases). There are 13 residues in the CDR3. V gave up 5 bases and J gave up 4 bases, with 14 bases separating them. Germline V lookup: CDR1 DFQATT, CDR2 SNEGSKA (reference sequence). DNA of the CDR3: TGCAGTGCTTCGCCGGGGGCCGTCTATGGCTACACCTTC. Protein sequence: CSASPGAVYGYTF.

This clonotype was found many times. For the CDR3, the DNA is TGTGCCATCAGTTGGAAAGGCAACTCCTACGAGCAGTACTTC. Its translation: CAISWKGNSYEQYF. This rearrangement joins TRBV10-3 to TRBJ2-7, with D unclear. V was cut by 5 bases and J by 0 bases, with 11 bases left in between. The germline CDR1 and CDR2 sequences are ENHRY and SYGVKD. CDR3 length: 14 residues.

This clonotype was detected many times. The chain employs TRBV9 and TRBJ1-1; D is undetermined. The ends were cut back, 0 bases at V and 3 bases at J, with 12 bases in the middle. Germline V CDR1 and CDR2: SGDLS, YYNGEE. The CDR3 covers 15 residues. The CDR3 DNA is TGTGCCAGCAGCGTAGGTCCCGGTTTCGACACTGAAGCTTTCTTT. Protein: CASSVGPGFDTEAFF.

The chain uses TRBV24-1 and TRBJ2-2; 10 bases line up with TRBD2. The CDR3 is 16 residues long. Trimming removed 4 bases from V and 5 bases from J; junction bases left unmatched: 6. From germline, CDR1 is KGHDR and CDR2 SFDVKD. Here the CDR3 reads CATSDRSGGNTGELFF. CDR3 sequence (DNA): TGTGCCACCAGTGACCGTAGCGGGGGGAATACCGGGGAGCTGTTTTTT.

J is TRBJ2-7 and V is TRBV15; D not certain. Between the trimmed V and J ends, which lost 7 bases and 3 bases, there was a span of 10 bases. This CDR3 spans 12 amino acids. In germline, CDR1 is LNHNV, CDR2 YYDKDF (reference sequence). The DNA of the CDR3 is TGTGCCACCATCTGGCCCCACTACGAGCAGTACTTC. It encodes CATIWPHYEQYF. The complete variable domain, with remaining parts taken from reference TRBV15 and TRBJ2-7, reads DAMVIQNPRYQVTQFGKPVTLSCSQTLNHNVMYWYQQKSSQAPKLLFHYYDKDFNNEADTPDNFQSRRPNTSFCFLDIRSPGLGDTAMYLCATIWPHYEQYFGPGTRLTVT.

This clonotype has just a few counts. J is TRBJ2-5 and V is TRBV7-8; TRBD2 matches at 13 bases. V shed 4 bases and J 4 bases; nucleotides not matched to a gene: 6. Germline-derived CDR1 and CDR2 are SGHVS and FQNEAQ. The CDR3 consists of 16 residues. The CDR3 nucleotides are TGTGCCAGCAGCTCAGGACTAGCGGGAGTAGGAGAGACCCAGTACTTC. Translated: CASSSGLAGVGETQYF.

In regard to this clonotype: The junction and the germline gene differ at one end; a read error may be behind it. J is TRBJ1-2 and V is TRBV28; 10 nucleotides agree with TRBD1. Germline CDR1 reads MDHEN; CDR2 reads SYDVKM. The CDR3 is 15 amino acids. Here the CDR3 DNA reads TGCGCCAGCAGCTCGGCCCCGACAGGGGGCACTGGCTACACCTTC. Amino acid sequence: CASSSAPTGGTGYTF.

Turning to this clonotype: Germline is not matched at one junction end, which may reflect a read error. The chain has TRBV10-3 and TRBJ2-1; no reliable D call. Germline values: CDR1 ENHRY, CDR2 SYGVKD. The CDR3 consists of 12 residues. The CDR3 sequence is CASSSQSDEQFF. Here the CDR3 DNA reads TGTGCCAGCAGTTCACAGTCTGATGAGCAGTTCTTC.

The V gene is TRBV5-4, the J gene TRBJ2-7; 7 bases are a match to TRBD1. The CDR3 length is 15 residues. Germline values: CDR1 SGHNT, CDR2 YYREEE (reference sequence). J gave up 2 bases and V 5 bases, and 10 bases lay outside the gene matches. The CDR3 reads CASSPTGLQTYEQYF. CDR3 in DNA: TGTGCCAGCAGTCCGACAGGGCTTCAAACCTACGAGCAGTACTTC.

This clonotype has at least ten counts. The chain combines TRBV2 with TRBJ1-1, with D unresolved. From germline, CDR1 is SNHLY and CDR2 FYNNEI. V was pared by 8 bases and J by 0 bases, with 13 bases between. The CDR3 runs 14 residues. The CDR3 sequence: CASSARQLNTEAFF. CDR3 nucleotides: TGTGCCAGCTCTGCCCGGCAGTTGAACACTGAAGCTTTCTTT.

The J gene is TRBJ1-5, the V gene TRBV7-9; D not resolved. V dropped 4 bases and J dropped 3 bases, with 10 bases sitting between them. Per the germline V gene, CDR1 is SEHNR and CDR2 is FQNEAQ (reference sequence). CDR3 length equals 14 residues. Here the CDR3 DNA reads TGTGCCAGCAGCTCTTACAGCGCCAATCAGCCCCAGCATTTT. The encoded protein is CASSSYSANQPQHF. The variable domain in full, completed from reference TRBV7-9 and TRBJ1-5, reads DTGVSQNPRHKITKRGQNVTFRCDPISEHNRLYWYRQTLGQGPEFLTYFQNEAQLEKSRLLSDRFSAERPKGSFSTLEIQRTEQGDSAMYLCASSSYSANQPQHFGDGTRLSIL.

This clonotype was counted ten times or more. This chain connects TRBV9 to TRBJ1-2; a possible D gene is TRBD1 (5 bases). This CDR3 comprises 15 residues. Germline CDR1 and CDR2: SGDLS and YYNGEE. V was cut by 0 bases and J by 6 bases, with 15 bases left in between. The CDR3 DNA sequence: TGTGCCAGCAGCGTAGGGGGGGGTATGTTCGATGGCTACACCTTC. Translated: CASSVGGGMFDGYTF.

In regard to this clonotype: Its ends do not fully match the called genes, so a read error is possible. The gene calls are TRBV10-3 and TRBJ2-7; TRBD1 aligns across 10 bases. Germline lookup yields CDR1 ENHRY and CDR2 SYGVKD. The CDR3 contains 16 residues. The CDR3 loop is CAISPTGGAGGYEQHF. DNA of the CDR3: TGTGCCATCAGTCCGACAGGGGGCGCAGGGGGCTACGAGCAGCACTTC.

The V call is TRBV20-1, the J call TRBJ2-1; D is unresolved. This CDR3 comprises 12 residues. V gave up 6 bases and J gave up 2 bases, with 8 bases separating them. Germline values: CDR1 DFQATT, CDR2 SNEGSKA (reference sequence). This CDR3 reads CSAGLAYNEQFF. CDR3 bases: TGCAGTGCAGGGCTAGCCTACAATGAGCAGTTCTTC.

A note on this clonotype: A much larger clone differs by one base, so this may be a read error. The genes are TRBV24-1 and TRBJ1-2; possibly TRBD1 for D (6 bases). CDR1 KGHDR and CDR2 SFDVKD come from the germline V gene. Trimming pared 3 bases from V and 6 bases from J, leaving 10 bases between. The CDR3 sequence is 13 residues long. The CDR3 is CATSDRGIHGYTF. Written as DNA, the CDR3 is TGTGCCACCAGTGATAGGGGGATCCATGGCTACACCTTC.

This clonotype was found a few times. The V gene is TRBV5-1, the J gene TRBJ1-5; 7 bases line up with TRBD1. The germline gives CDR1 SGHRS, CDR2 YFSETQ. With 0 bases clipped from V and 4 bases from J, the junction kept 4 bases outside the gene matches. The CDR3 sequence is 15 residues long. The CDR3 DNA reads as TGCGCCAGCAGCTTGGAACCGGGACAGAATCAGCCCCAGCATTTT. Encoded protein: CASSLEPGQNQPQHF.

This clonotype was recorded a few times. The V call is TRBV7-9, the J call TRBJ2-1; D is possibly TRBD2 (5 bases). The CDR3 has 15 amino acids. Trimming left V 4 bases short and J 5 bases short, with 15 bases between. Per germline, CDR1 SEHNR and CDR2 FQNEAQ (reference sequence). CDR3 DNA sequence: TGTGCCAGCAGCTCCGTTACGAGGGTTAACAATGAGCAGTTCTTC. It translates to CASSSVTRVNNEQFF.

The chain links TRBV2 to TRBJ2-3, with D maybe TRBD2 (6 bases). Between the trimmed V and J ends, which lost 7 bases and 4 bases, there was a span of 15 bases. The CDR3 spans 14 residues. Looked up from germline, CDR1 is SNHLY and CDR2 is FYNNEI. The CDR3 DNA sequence: TGTGCCAGCATCGGGACTGGTGGTGCAGATACGCAGTATTTT. Its translation is CASIGTGGADTQYF. Complete variable domain (other parts from reference TRBV2 and TRBJ2-3): EPEVTQTPSHQVTQMGQEVILRCVPISNHLYFYWYRQILGQKVEFLVSFYNNEISEKSEIFDDQFSVERPDGSNFTLKIRSTKLEDSAMYFCASIGTGGADTQYFGPGTRLTVL.

This clonotype was recorded at least ten times. This chain links TRBV6-5 with TRBJ1-2, with D unclear. The CDR3 sequence is 13 residues long. V was pared by 4 bases and J by 4 bases, with 10 bases between. Germline V gene sequence: CDR1 MNHEY, CDR2 SVGAGI. CDR3 loop: CASSFGLGYGYTF. The DNA for the CDR3 is TGTGCCAGCAGTTTTGGACTCGGCTATGGCTACACCTTC.

This chain uses TRBV29-1 with TRBJ2-2; perhaps TRBD1 as D (5 bases). Trimming pared 4 bases from V and 6 bases from J, leaving 15 bases between. CDR1 and CDR2 (germline): SQVTM, ANQGSEA. CDR3 size: 14 residues. This chain's CDR3 is CSVGGLGLAGELFF. CDR3 DNA: TGCAGCGTTGGGGGTTTGGGGCTGGCCGGGGAGCTGTTTTTT.

The rearrangement joins TRBV11-2 to TRBJ2-1; D is uncertain. With 8 bases removed from V and 8 bases from J, the gap between germline ends came to 22 bases. Germline CDR1 SGHAT, CDR2 FQNNGV. The CDR3 is 15 residues long. CDR3 protein: CASSTSGFEFDEQFF. The CDR3 nucleotides are TGTGCCAGCTCAACCTCTGGCTTTGAGTTCGATGAGCAGTTCTTC.